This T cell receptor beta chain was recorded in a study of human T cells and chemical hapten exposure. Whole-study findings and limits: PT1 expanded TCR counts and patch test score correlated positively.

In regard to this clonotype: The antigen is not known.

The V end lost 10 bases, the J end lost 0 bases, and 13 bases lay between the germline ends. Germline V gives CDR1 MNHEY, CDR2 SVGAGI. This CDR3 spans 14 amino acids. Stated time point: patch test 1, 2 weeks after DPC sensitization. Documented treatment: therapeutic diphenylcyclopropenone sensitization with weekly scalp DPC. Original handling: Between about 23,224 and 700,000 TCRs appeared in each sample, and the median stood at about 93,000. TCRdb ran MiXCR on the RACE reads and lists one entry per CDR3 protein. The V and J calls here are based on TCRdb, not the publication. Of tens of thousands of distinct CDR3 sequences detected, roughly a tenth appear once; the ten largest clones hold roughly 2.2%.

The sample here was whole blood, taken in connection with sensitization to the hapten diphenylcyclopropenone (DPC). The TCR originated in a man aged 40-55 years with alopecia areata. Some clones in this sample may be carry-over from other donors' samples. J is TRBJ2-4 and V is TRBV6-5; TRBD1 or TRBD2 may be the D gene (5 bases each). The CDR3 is CATRGGLAKNIQYF. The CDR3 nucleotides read TGTGCCACCCGGGGCGGTTTAGCCAAAAACATTCAGTACTTC.